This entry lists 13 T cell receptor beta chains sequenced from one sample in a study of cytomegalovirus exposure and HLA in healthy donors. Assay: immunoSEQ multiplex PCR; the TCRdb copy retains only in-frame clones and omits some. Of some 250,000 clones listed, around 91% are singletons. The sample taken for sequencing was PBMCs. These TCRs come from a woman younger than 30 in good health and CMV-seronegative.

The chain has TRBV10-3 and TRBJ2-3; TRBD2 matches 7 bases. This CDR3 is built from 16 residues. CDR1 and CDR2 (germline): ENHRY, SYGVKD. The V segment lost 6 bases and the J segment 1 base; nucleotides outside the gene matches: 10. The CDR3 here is CAISAPLAERTDTQYF. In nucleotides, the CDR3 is TGTGCCATCAGCGCACCTCTAGCGGAGCGCACAGATACGCAGTATTTT.

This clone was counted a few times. The CDR3, as DNA: TGCGCCAGCAGCCAAATGTTCGAGGGCACAGCCTACGAGCAGTACTTC. As protein: CASSQMFEGTAYEQYF. The V call is TRBV4-3, the J call TRBJ2-7; the D gene is possibly TRBD2 (5 bases). The CDR3 is 16 residues long. Germline CDR1 reads LGHNA; CDR2 reads YSLEER. V lost 2 bases, J lost 2 bases, and 16 bases lay in between.

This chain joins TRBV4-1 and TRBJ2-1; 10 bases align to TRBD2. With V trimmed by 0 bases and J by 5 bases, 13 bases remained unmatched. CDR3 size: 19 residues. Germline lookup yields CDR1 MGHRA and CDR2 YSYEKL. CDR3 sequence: CASSQDPVPSGGLHNEQFF. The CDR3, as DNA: TGCGCCAGCAGCCAAGATCCTGTCCCTAGCGGGGGCCTACACAATGAGCAGTTCTTC.

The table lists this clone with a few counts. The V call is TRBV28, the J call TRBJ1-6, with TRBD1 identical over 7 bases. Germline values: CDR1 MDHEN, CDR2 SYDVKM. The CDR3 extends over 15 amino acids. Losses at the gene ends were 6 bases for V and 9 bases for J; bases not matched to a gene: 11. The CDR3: CASSPGTADRSPLHF. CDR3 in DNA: TGTGCCAGCAGCCCTGGGACAGCGGATCGTTCACCCCTCCACTTT.

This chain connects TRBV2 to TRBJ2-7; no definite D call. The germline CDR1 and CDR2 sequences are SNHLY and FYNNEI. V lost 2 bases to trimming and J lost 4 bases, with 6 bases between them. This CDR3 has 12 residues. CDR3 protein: CASSEYNYEQYF. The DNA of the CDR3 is TGTGCCAGCAGTGAATACAATTACGAGCAGTACTTC.

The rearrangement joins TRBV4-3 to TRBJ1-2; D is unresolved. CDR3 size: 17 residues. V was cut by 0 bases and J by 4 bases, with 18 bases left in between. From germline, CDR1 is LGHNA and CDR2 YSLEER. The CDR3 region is CASSQDSPSVVLYGYTF. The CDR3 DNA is TGCGCCAGCAGCCAAGATAGCCCTTCAGTGGTACTCTATGGCTACACCTTC.

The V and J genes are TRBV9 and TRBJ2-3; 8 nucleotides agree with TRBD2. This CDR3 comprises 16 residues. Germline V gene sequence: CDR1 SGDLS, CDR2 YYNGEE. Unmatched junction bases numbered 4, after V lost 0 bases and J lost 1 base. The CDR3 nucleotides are TGTGCCAGCAGCGTAGCGGGGCGGGGGGGCACAGATACGCAGTATTTT. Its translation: CASSVAGRGGTDTQYF.

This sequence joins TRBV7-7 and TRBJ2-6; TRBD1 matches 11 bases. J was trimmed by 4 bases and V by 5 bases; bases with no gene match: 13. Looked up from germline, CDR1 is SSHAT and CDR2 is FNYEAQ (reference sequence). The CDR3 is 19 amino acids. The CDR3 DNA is TGTGCCAGCAGCCCCACGGGGACAGGGGGGTCATCAGGGGCCAACGTCCTGACTTTC. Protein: CASSPTGTGGSSGANVLTF.

This CDR3 is CASSERPGKEYGYTF. The DNA of the CDR3 is TGTGCCAGCAGTGAGAGGCCAGGGAAAGAGTATGGCTACACCTTC. The chain has TRBV6-1 and TRBJ1-2, with TRBD1 as a possible D gene (5 bases). V was trimmed by 3 bases and J by 5 bases, leaving 16 bases between them. Germline V gives CDR1 MNHNS, CDR2 SASEGT. The CDR3 loop spans 15 amino acids.

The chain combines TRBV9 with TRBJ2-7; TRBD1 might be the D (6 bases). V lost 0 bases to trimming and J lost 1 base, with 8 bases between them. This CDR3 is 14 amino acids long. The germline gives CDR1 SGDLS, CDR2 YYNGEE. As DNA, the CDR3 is TGTGCCAGCAGCGTAGACGGACAGTCCTACGAGCAGTACTTC. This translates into CASSVDGQSYEQYF.

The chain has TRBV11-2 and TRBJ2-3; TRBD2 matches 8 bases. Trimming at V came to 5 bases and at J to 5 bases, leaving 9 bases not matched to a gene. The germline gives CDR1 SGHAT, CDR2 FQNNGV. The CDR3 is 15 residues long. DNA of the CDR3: TGTGCCAGCAGCCCTCCGGGGGGGCCGGGAGATACGCAGTATTTT. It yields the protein CASSPPGGPGDTQYF.

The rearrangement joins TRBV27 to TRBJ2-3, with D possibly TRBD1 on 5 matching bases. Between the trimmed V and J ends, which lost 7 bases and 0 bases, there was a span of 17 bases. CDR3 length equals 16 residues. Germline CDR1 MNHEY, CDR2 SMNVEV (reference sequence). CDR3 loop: CASTSLQTVSTDTQYF. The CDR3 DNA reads TGTGCCAGCACCTCCTTACAGACAGTCAGCACAGATACGCAGTATTTT.

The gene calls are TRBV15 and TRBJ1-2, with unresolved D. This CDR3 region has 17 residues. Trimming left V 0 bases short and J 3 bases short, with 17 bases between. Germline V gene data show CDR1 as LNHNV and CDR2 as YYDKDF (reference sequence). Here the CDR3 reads CATSRDRAAFFDYGYTF. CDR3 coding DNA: TGTGCCACCAGCAGAGATAGAGCGGCCTTCTTCGACTATGGCTACACCTTC.